The 2 T cell receptor beta chains below were found in one sample sequenced in a study of graft-versus-host responses after intestinal transplantation. No cognate antigen is known for these TCRs. Sequencing used immunoSEQ multiplex PCR; TCRdb keeps in-frame clones, though not all of them. In the table there are 85,000 to 110,000 clones, 80% to 95% of which are singletons. The sample was unstimulated CD8+ T cells sorted from spleen or lymph node cells, taken before intestinal transplant. The origin of the receptors is a human donor who received an intestinal transplant.

The chain has TRBV2 and TRBJ1-2; 8 bases line up with TRBD1. The CDR3 spans 16 residues. The germline CDR1 and CDR2 sequences are SNHLY and FYNNEI. The trim removed 3 bases at V and 4 bases at J, leaving 10 bases unmatched. The CDR3 reads CASSDSGTGGFYGYTF. In DNA, the CDR3 is TGTGCCAGCAGTGATTCAGGAACAGGGGGATTCTATGGCTACACCTTC.

The CDR3 coding sequence is TGCGCCAGCAGCCAAAGGGGCAGGGAAGGGCTGGGCACTGAAGCTTTCTTT. Encoded protein: CASSQRGREGLGTEAFF. The chain joins TRBV4-1 to TRBJ1-1; a possible D gene is TRBD1 (5 bases). V gave up 2 bases and J gave up 4 bases, with 20 bases separating them. The CDR3 runs 17 residues. CDR1 and CDR2 (germline): MGHRA, YSYEKL.